Below, 23 T cell receptor beta chains from the same sample are listed, as sequenced in a study of CD8 T cells in Susac syndrome. Random hexamers were used to reverse transcribe about 0.5 to 1 ug of RNA. MiXCR was run by TCRdb on the immunoSEQ multiplex PCR reads, yielding one entry per CDR3 protein. The repertoire holds more than 100,000 distinct CDR3 sequences, with around 86% as singletons. Sequencing was carried out using CD8+ T cells from PBMCs. The receptors here all came from a human donor with multiple sclerosis.

V is TRBV27 and J is TRBJ2-2; 14 nucleotides align to TRBD2. CDR3 length equals 18 residues. CDR1 and CDR2 from the germline V gene are MNHEY and SMNVEV (reference sequence). The trim removed 6 bases at V and 6 bases at J, leaving 12 bases unmatched. CDR3 nucleotide sequence: TGTGCCAGCAGCCCCCGGACTAGCGGGGGGCCCGGGGCCGGGGAGCTGTTTTTT. Translated, it gives CASSPRTSGGPGAGELFF.

The rearrangement uses TRBV19 and TRBJ2-1; weak D call: TRBD1 (5 bases). The CDR3 runs 13 residues. Trimming shortened V by 6 bases and J by 3 bases, and 9 bases separated the two germline ends. CDR1 and CDR2 (germline): LNHDA, SQIVND (reference sequence). CDR3 nucleotides: TGTGCCAGTAGCTGGGGCAACTACAATGAGCAGTTCTTC. Its protein product is CASSWGNYNEQFF.

This clonotype was counted a single time. This sequence joins TRBV20-1 and TRBJ1-2; the D gene is possibly TRBD1 (5 bases). Trimming took off 0 bases at V and 6 bases at J, with 17 bases between the two ends. The germline V gene encodes CDR1 DFQATT and CDR2 SNEGSKA (reference sequence). The CDR3 is 15 amino acids. The CDR3 DNA sequence: TGCAGTGCTAGAGATATTGGGGGAGAGGACCATGGCTACACCTTC. It translates to CSARDIGGEDHGYTF.

In its sample, this clonotype was seen a few times. The chain couples TRBV6-5 to TRBJ2-5, with 14 bases fitting TRBD2. Trimming at V came to 4 bases and at J to 1 base, leaving 2 bases not matched to a gene. The CDR3 is 16 residues long. CDR1 is MNHEY and CDR2 is SVGAGI in the germline V gene. The CDR3 protein is CASSLGLAGGQETQYF. For the CDR3, the DNA is TGTGCCAGCAGTTTAGGACTAGCGGGGGGCCAAGAGACCCAGTACTTC.

The chain employs TRBV12-3 or TRBV12-4 and TRBJ2-3, with 7 nucleotides matching TRBD1. The V gene end was trimmed by 6 bases and the J gene end by 2 bases; junction bases not matched to a gene: 8. There are 15 residues in the CDR3. The CDR3 here is CASSPDRADTDTQYF. The CDR3 coding sequence is TGTGCCAGCAGCCCAGACAGGGCGGACACAGATACGCAGTATTTT.

CDR3 amino acids: CASSQEGTRELFF. CDR3 bases: TGCGCCAGCAGCCAAGAAGGGACACGGGAACTGTTTTTT. This chain uses TRBV4-1 with TRBJ1-4; perhaps TRBD1 as D (6 bases). Germline V gene data show CDR1 as MGHRA and CDR2 as YSYEKL. CDR3 length: 13 residues. The V end was cut by 0 bases, the J end by 12 bases, with 11 bases between.

The chain has TRBV30 and TRBJ2-7, with a tentative D call TRBD2 (6 bases). Deletions cut 2 bases from V and 3 bases from J, with 26 bases between. The CDR3 consists of 18 residues. Germline CDR1 and CDR2: GTSNPN and SVGIG (reference sequence). The CDR3 DNA follows: TGTGCCTGGAGTAGCGGGCAGGAAATAGGATTTGTGAACTACGAGCAGTACTTC. Translation gives CAWSSGQEIGFVNYEQYF.

The V call is TRBV24-1, the J call TRBJ2-1; 10 nucleotides line up with TRBD1. V shed 1 base and J 7 bases; nucleotides not matched to a gene: 6. Germline V lookup: CDR1 KGHDR, CDR2 SFDVKD. This CDR3 has 16 residues. In nucleotides, the CDR3 is TGTGCCACCAGTGATTTTAGGACAGGGGGAAGAAATGAGCAGTTCTTC. Translated, it gives CATSDFRTGGRNEQFF.

The chain couples TRBV28 to TRBJ1-2, with D uncertain. The V and J ends lost 3 bases and 0 bases respectively, with 14 bases between them. Germline-derived CDR1 and CDR2 are MDHEN and SYDVKM. This CDR3 spans 16 amino acids. The CDR3 loop is CASSLSPPKTNYGYTF. DNA of the CDR3: TGTGCCAGCAGTTTGAGTCCCCCCAAAACTAACTATGGCTACACCTTC.

The chain recombines TRBV28 with TRBJ2-2, with 9 positions matching TRBD2. The trim removed 3 bases at V and 4 bases at J, leaving 6 bases unmatched. This CDR3 contains 16 residues. CDR1 and CDR2 from the germline V gene are MDHEN and SYDVKM. The CDR3 coding sequence is TGTGCCAGCAGTTTGGCTAGCGGGGTGGGCACCGGGGAGCTGTTTTTT. This sequence encodes CASSLASGVGTGELFF.

This clonotype was found once. The rearrangement joins TRBV19 to TRBJ1-5, with D uncertain. Deletions cut 7 bases from V and 3 bases from J, with 16 bases between. Germline assignment: CDR1 LNHDA and CDR2 SQIVND (reference sequence). The length of the CDR3 is 15 residues. As DNA, the CDR3 is TGTGCCAGTAACTTCGGGATCTTTAACAATCAGCCCCAGCATTTT. Translated: CASNFGIFNNQPQHF. The full variable domain, rest sourced from reference TRBV19 and TRBJ1-5, is DGGITQSPKYLFRKEGQNVTLSCEQNLNHDAMYWYRQDPGQGLRLIYYSQIVNDFQKGDIAEGYSVSREKKESFPLTVTSAQKNPTAFYLCASNFGIFNNQPQHFGDGTRLSIL.

This chain links TRBV4-1 with TRBJ2-1; either TRBD1 or TRBD2 may fit D (5 bases each). CDR3 length equals 13 residues. Germline loops: CDR1 MGHRA, CDR2 YSYEKL. Trimming stripped 1 base from V and 5 bases from J, with 6 bases between. This chain's CDR3 is CASSQGGNNEQFF. The CDR3 DNA is TGCGCCAGCAGCCAAGGGGGGAACAATGAGCAGTTCTTC.

The rearrangement uses TRBV29-1 and TRBJ2-7; perhaps TRBD2 as D (6 bases). This CDR3 has 13 amino acids. The germline V gene has CDR1 SQVTM and CDR2 ANQGSEA. V lost 3 bases and J lost 2, with 11 bases in between. In DNA form, the CDR3 reads TGCAGCGTTGAGGAGGGGCCTGCCTACGAGCAGTACTTC. It is translated as CSVEEGPAYEQYF.

This chain joins TRBV20-1 and TRBJ2-2, with D perhaps assigned TRBD1 or TRBD2 (5 bases each). The CDR3 is 19 residues long. Trimming took 3 bases from V and 2 from J, leaving 25 bases between them. Germline V gene sequence: CDR1 DFQATT, CDR2 SNEGSKA (reference sequence). The CDR3 is CSARVLSPGPSPNTGELFF. In DNA form, the CDR3 reads TGCAGTGCTAGGGTGCTCAGTCCGGGACCCTCCCCCAACACCGGGGAGCTGTTTTTT.

Comment on this clonotype: One end of the junction is discordant with germline, which a read error may explain. The chain employs TRBV11-3 and TRBJ2-5; D gene uncertain. This CDR3 contains 12 residues. CDR1 and CDR2 from the germline V gene are SGHNT and YENEEA. The CDR3 here is CASSVDQETQYF. CDR3 sequence (DNA): TGTGCCAGCAGCGTAGACCAAGAGACCCAGTACTTC.

The V call is TRBV15, the J call TRBJ2-3; 8 bases fit TRBD2. The CDR3 runs to 17 residues. V trimming: 5 bases; J trimming: 1 base; junction bases outside the gene matches: 11. Germline loops: CDR1 LNHNV, CDR2 YYDKDF (reference sequence). CDR3 in amino acids: CATSGQLKRGRTDTQYF. For the CDR3, the DNA is TGTGCCACCAGCGGACAACTAAAGCGGGGGCGCACAGATACGCAGTATTTT. The full variable domain, rest sourced from reference TRBV15 and TRBJ2-3, is DAMVIQNPRYQVTQFGKPVTLSCSQTLNHNVMYWYQQKSSQAPKLLFHYYDKDFNNEADTPDNFQSRRPNTSFCFLDIRSPGLGDTAMYLCATSGQLKRGRTDTQYFGPGTRLTVL.

In its sample, this clonotype was seen a few times. The chain has TRBV12-3 or TRBV12-4 and TRBJ2-1, with D maybe TRBD2 (7 bases). V gave up 5 bases and J gave up 0 bases, with 14 bases separating them. The CDR3 is 16 amino acids. This chain's CDR3 is CASSPGGWSSYNEQFF. In DNA, the CDR3 is TGTGCCAGCAGTCCGGGGGGCTGGAGCTCCTACAATGAGCAGTTCTTC.

This rearrangement joins TRBV3-1 to TRBJ2-7, with D perhaps TRBD1 or TRBD2 (5 bases each). The ends were cut back, 6 bases at V and 0 bases at J, with 15 bases in the middle. Germline CDR1 is LGHDT and CDR2 is YNNKEL (reference sequence). The CDR3 runs to 15 residues. The CDR3 nucleotides are TGTGCCAGCAGTCCTAACTGGGGGAGCTCCTACGAGCAGTACTTC. Residues: CASSPNWGSSYEQYF.

The rearrangement uses TRBV7-8 and TRBJ2-3; 11 nucleotides agree with TRBD2. Germline CDR1 SGHVS, CDR2 FQNEAQ. V lost 1 base, J lost 3 bases, and 6 bases stayed unmatched. The CDR3 covers 17 residues. The CDR3 protein is CASSLVISGGETDTQYF. CDR3 nucleotide sequence: TGTGCCAGCAGCTTAGTTATTAGCGGGGGGGAGACAGATACGCAGTATTTT. The variable domain in full, with the rest retrieved from reference TRBV7-8 and TRBJ2-3, is GAGVSQSPRYKVAKRGQDVALRCDPISGHVSLFWYQQALGQGPEFLTYFQNEAQLDKSGLPSDRFFAERPEGSVSTLKIQRTQQEDSAVYLCASSLVISGGETDTQYFGPGTRLTVL.

V and J are TRBV12-3 or TRBV12-4 and TRBJ2-3; the D is unclear. Between the trimmed V and J ends, which lost 2 bases and 0 bases, there was a span of 12 bases. The CDR3 covers 16 residues. The CDR3 DNA follows: TGTGCCAGCAGTTTACGACTCACTCCTAGCACAGATACGCAGTATTTT. Translating it yields CASSLRLTPSTDTQYF.

The rearrangement uses TRBV5-6 and TRBJ2-7, with 8 bases lining up with TRBD1. With 2 bases clipped from V and 2 bases from J, the junction kept 3 bases outside the gene matches. The CDR3 loop spans 14 amino acids. Per the germline V gene, CDR1 is SGHDT and CDR2 is YYEEEE. Here the CDR3 DNA reads TGTGCCAGCAGCTTCCCGACAGGGGCCTACGAGCAGTACTTC. This gives the protein CASSFPTGAYEQYF.

This sequence joins TRBV19 and TRBJ2-1; 8 bases match TRBD2. Germline V CDR1 and CDR2: LNHDA, SQIVND (reference sequence). The CDR3 loop spans 14 amino acids. The trim removed 5 bases at V and 7 bases at J, leaving 7 bases unmatched. The CDR3 protein is CASSPGLVVNEQFF. CDR3 DNA sequence: TGTGCCAGTAGTCCGGGACTAGTAGTTAATGAGCAGTTCTTC.

This clonotype came up a few times. The V gene is TRBV5-4, the J gene TRBJ2-7; D is uncertain. V was cut by 1 base and J by 2 bases, with 19 bases left in between. The CDR3 contains 17 residues. CDR1 SGHNT and CDR2 YYREEE come from the germline V gene (reference sequence). This CDR3 is CASSLFVRRTAPYEQYF. The CDR3 DNA reads TGTGCCAGCAGCTTGTTTGTCCGTCGGACCGCTCCCTACGAGCAGTACTTC.